A single sample gave rise to the 25 T cell receptor beta chains below, sequenced in a study of regulatory T cells in long-lasting Graves disease. Time point in this sample: persistent/refractory GD, antithyroid drugs over 5 years with positive TRAb. From RNA extracted from PBMCs, the TCR library was made. Construction of TCR beta libraries relied on iRepertoire HTBI primers and on Arm-PCR targeting CDR3 regions. TCRdb called the multiplex PCR reads again in MiXCR, with one record for every CDR3 protein. The sample contains roughly 450,000 distinct CDR3 sequences, around 21% of which appear only once. Sequenced here: peripheral blood mononuclear cells (PBMCs), sampled when the disease was refractory, from a patient treated with antithyroid drugs. The receptors here all came from a female donor with Graves disease.

This chain uses TRBV7-9 with TRBJ2-5; TRBD2 matches 11 bases. V trimming: 5 bases; J trimming: 4 bases; junction bases outside the gene matches: 6. This CDR3 region has 15 residues. Per the germline V gene, CDR1 is SEHNR and CDR2 is FQNEAQ (reference sequence). The CDR3 loop is CASSVRLAGRETQYF. As DNA, the CDR3 is TGTGCCAGCAGCGTCAGACTAGCGGGAAGAGAGACCCAGTACTTC.

This clonotype occurred many times. The chain uses TRBV11-2 and TRBJ1-2; D is ambiguous. V lost 5 bases, J lost 7 bases, and 20 bases lay in between. The length of the CDR3 is 15 residues. The V gene's germline CDR1 is SGHAT and CDR2 FQNNGV. The DNA for the CDR3 is TGTGCCAGCAGCCCGGGAGGGTCTCTAGGCATTGGCTACACCTTC. It codes for CASSPGGSLGIGYTF.

The chain links TRBV27 to TRBJ1-4, with 7 bases matching TRBD1. In germline, CDR1 is MNHEY, CDR2 SMNVEV (reference sequence). V lost 6 bases, J lost 8 bases, and 6 bases stayed unmatched. The CDR3 loop spans 13 amino acids. Written as DNA, the CDR3 is TGTGCCAGCAGCTCGGGACAGAGGGAAAAACTGTTTTTT. Translation gives CASSSGQREKLFF. The full variable domain, its missing parts supplied by reference TRBV27 and TRBJ1-4, is EAQVTQNPRYLITVTGKKLTVTCSQNMNHEYMSWYRQDPGLGLRQIYYSMNVEVTDKGDVPEGYKVSRKEKRNFPLILESPSPNQTSLYFCASSSGQREKLFFGSGTQLSVL.

The J gene is TRBJ2-2, the V gene TRBV9; 14 bases are shared with TRBD2. Germline CDR1 and CDR2: SGDLS and YYNGEE. The CDR3 contains 19 residues. Trimming removed 0 bases from V and 6 bases from J; junction bases left unmatched: 10. CDR3 protein: CASSVGVGLAGVGAGELFF. As DNA, the CDR3 is TGTGCCAGCAGCGTAGGGGTGGGACTAGCGGGAGTTGGCGCCGGGGAGCTGTTTTTT.

This clonotype was detected many times. The gene calls are TRBV2 and TRBJ1-3; D is undetermined. CDR3 length equals 14 residues. Between the trimmed V and J ends, which lost 8 bases and 3 bases, there was a span of 14 bases. Germline lookup yields CDR1 SNHLY and CDR2 FYNNEI. Here the CDR3 DNA reads TGTGCCAGCGACGGGCTAGATAATGGAAACACCATATATTTT. Protein: CASDGLDNGNTIYF. Variable domain in full (rest from reference TRBV2 and TRBJ1-3): EPEVTQTPSHQVTQMGQEVILRCVPISNHLYFYWYRQILGQKVEFLVSFYNNEISEKSEIFDDQFSVERPDGSNFTLKIRSTKLEDSAMYFCASDGLDNGNTIYFGEGSWLTVV.

CDR3 loop: CASIFLPSPRPGQETQYF. The CDR3 DNA reads TGTGCCAGCATTTTTCTCCCGTCTCCTCGGCCAGGCCAAGAGACCCAGTACTTC. The chain couples TRBV7-9 to TRBJ2-5; D unclear. The V and J ends lost 7 bases and 1 base respectively, with 25 bases between them. The CDR3 loop spans 18 amino acids. Germline V gene data show CDR1 as SEHNR and CDR2 as FQNEAQ (reference sequence).

This clonotype was recorded at least ten times. This CDR3 reads CASSYGGANYEQYF. CDR3 nucleotide sequence: TGTGCCAGCAGTTACGGCGGGGCGAACTACGAGCAGTACTTC. The chain joins TRBV6-5 to TRBJ2-7; tentative D call: TRBD2 (6 bases). V lost 2 bases, J lost 3 bases, and 11 bases lay in between. Germline-derived CDR1 and CDR2 are MNHEY and SVGAGI. There are 14 residues in the CDR3.

The V call is TRBV20-1, the J call TRBJ1-2, with a possible D match to TRBD1 (6 bases). The CDR3 has 12 amino acids. V lost 8 bases and J 8 bases, leaving 18 bases between the germline ends. Looked up from germline, CDR1 is DFQATT and CDR2 is SNEGSKA (reference sequence). CDR3 nucleotides: TGCAGTCCCTCACCCGTCCAGGGGGGCTACACCTTC. Encoded protein: CSPSPVQGGYTF.

The chain recombines TRBV6-4 with TRBJ2-2, with 8 bases that match TRBD1. This CDR3 is built from 15 residues. V lost 2 bases to trimming and J lost 1 base; unmatched junction nucleotides: 0. Germline CDR1 reads MRHNA; CDR2 reads SNTAGT. The CDR3 is CASSDGTGNTGELFF. The CDR3 region has the DNA TGTGCCAGCAGTGACGGGACAGGGAACACCGGGGAGCTGTTTTTT.

This clonotype was observed a few times. The V and J genes are TRBV4-1 and TRBJ1-1, with no clear D. The length of the CDR3 is 17 residues. CDR1 is MGHRA, CDR2 YSYEKL, per germline. V dropped 0 bases and J dropped 0 bases, with 14 bases sitting between them. CDR3 in amino acids: CASSQELQMPMNTEAFF. As DNA, the CDR3 is TGCGCCAGCAGCCAAGAACTACAAATGCCTATGAACACTGAAGCTTTCTTT.

This clonotype was detected many times. The CDR3 loop is CASSLGRSSYNSPLHF. The CDR3 nucleotides read TGTGCCAGCAGTTTAGGGCGGAGCTCCTATAATTCACCCCTCCACTTT. V gene TRBV27 combines with J gene TRBJ1-6; D not certain. The V end lost 2 bases, the J end lost 0 bases, and 8 bases lay between the germline ends. The V gene's germline CDR1 is MNHEY and CDR2 SMNVEV (reference sequence). This CDR3 region has 16 residues.

Ten or more counts support this clonotype. The chain recombines TRBV3-1 with TRBJ2-7; D unresolved. The V gene's germline CDR1 is LGHDT and CDR2 YNNKEL (reference sequence). The CDR3 totals 15 residues. Trimming pared 3 bases from V and 2 bases from J, leaving 14 bases between. Written as DNA, the CDR3 is TGTGCCAGCAGCCATTCTCCAGAAACGACCTACGAGCAGTACTTC. Translation gives CASSHSPETTYEQYF.

V usage is TRBV12-3 or TRBV12-4 and J usage is TRBJ1-1; TRBD1 is a possible D gene (6 bases). Trimming shortened V by 5 bases and J by 8 bases, and 18 bases separated the two germline ends. The CDR3 runs 14 residues. The CDR3 region has the DNA TGTGCCAGCAGTCAGTCCGGGGGCGGGCACGAAGCTTTCTTT. It translates to CASSQSGGGHEAFF.

Ten or more counts support this clonotype. This chain links TRBV28 with TRBJ2-7; TRBD2 might be the D (6 bases). CDR1 is MDHEN and CDR2 is SYDVKM in the germline V gene. The CDR3 consists of 14 residues. V was shortened by 5 bases and J by 1 base, with 12 bases between the two germline ends. CDR3 protein: CASSRGLNSYEQYF. The CDR3 DNA reads TGTGCCAGCAGTAGGGGACTGAATTCCTACGAGCAGTACTTC.

This clonotype occurred many times. The rearrangement uses TRBV28 and TRBJ2-7, with a possible D match to TRBD1 (6 bases). From germline, CDR1 is MDHEN and CDR2 SYDVKM. The CDR3 is made up of 15 amino acids. V shed 1 base and J shed 5 bases, with 15 bases lying between them. CDR3 in DNA: TGTGCCAGCAGTTTATTCAGGGGATCGGGAAACGAGCAGTACTTC. It codes for CASSLFRGSGNEQYF. Full variable domain (rest looked up from reference TRBV28 and TRBJ2-7): DVKVTQSSRYLVKRTGEKVFLECVQDMDHENMFWYRQDPGLGLRLIYFSYDVKMKEKGDIPEGYSVSREKKERFSLILESASTNQTSMYLCASSLFRGSGNEQYFGPGTRLTVT.

This clonotype has a count of ten or more. This chain connects TRBV2 to TRBJ1-6, with 9 bases identical to TRBD1. This CDR3 is 13 amino acids long. Germline CDR1 and CDR2: SNHLY and FYNNEI. V dropped 7 bases and J dropped 7; count of bases not matched to a gene: 2. The CDR3 bases are TGTGCCAGCAAGACAGGGGGGAATTCACCCCTCCACTTT. It specifies CASKTGGNSPLHF.

There are many counts of this clonotype. V usage is TRBV11-2 and J usage is TRBJ2-7; D perhaps matches TRBD2 (6 bases). CDR1 is SGHAT and CDR2 is FQNNGV in the germline V gene. The CDR3 is 15 amino acids. Trimming shortened V by 5 bases and J by 3 bases, and 17 bases separated the two germline ends. The CDR3 protein is CASSLAGTGDYEQYF. CDR3 DNA sequence: TGTGCCAGCAGCCTGGCGGGGACTGGAGACTACGAGCAGTACTTC.

In its sample, this clonotype was seen many times. J is TRBJ2-7 and V is TRBV5-5; D assignment may be TRBD1 or TRBD2 (5 bases each). The CDR3 sequence is 16 residues long. CDR1 is SGHKS, CDR2 YYEKEE, per germline (reference sequence). Trimming removed 5 bases at V and 2 bases at J, with 20 bases between. The CDR3 coding sequence is TGTGCCAGCAGACTGGAATCGGGACCCAGCCCCTACGAGCAGTACTTC. Translated: CASRLESGPSPYEQYF.

There are many counts of this clonotype. V and J are TRBV20-1 and TRBJ2-7, with D possibly TRBD1 on 6 matching bases. The CDR3 has 15 residues. Deletions cut 6 bases from V and 1 base from J, with 19 bases between. Germline loops: CDR1 DFQATT, CDR2 SNEGSKA (reference sequence). The DNA of the CDR3 is TGCAGTGCGCAAAGGGGGACGGACCCTTCCTACGAGCAGTACTTC. Translated, it gives CSAQRGTDPSYEQYF.

This clonotype was seen a few times. The J gene is TRBJ1-1, the V gene TRBV5-6, with TRBD1 matching 7 bases. CDR3 size: 15 residues. The V gene end was trimmed by 0 bases and the J gene end by 4 bases; junction bases not matched to a gene: 6. From germline, CDR1 is SGHDT and CDR2 YYEEEE. CDR3 DNA sequence: TGTGCCAGCAGCTTGGTTGACAGGGATGGCACTGAAGCTTTCTTT. Its protein is CASSLVDRDGTEAFF.

V gene TRBV7-9 combines with J gene TRBJ2-7; D uncertain. Germline CDR1 is SEHNR and CDR2 is FQNEAQ (reference sequence). The CDR3 has 14 residues. Trimming pared 4 bases from V and 6 bases from J, leaving 16 bases between. CDR3 residues: CASSSSYSSGEQYF. As DNA, the CDR3 is TGTGCCAGCAGCTCATCTTACAGCTCGGGCGAGCAGTACTTC.

There are a few counts of this clonotype. The chain employs TRBV9 and TRBJ1-2; no clear D. Trimming shortened V by 3 bases and J by 2 bases, and 14 bases separated the two germline ends. This CDR3 region has 15 residues. Germline V gene data show CDR1 as SGDLS and CDR2 as YYNGEE. The chain's CDR3 is CASSAEGLWNYGYTF. The CDR3, as DNA: TGTGCCAGCAGCGCAGAGGGTCTTTGGAACTATGGCTACACCTTC.

This clonotype was counted a few times. The chain couples TRBV9 to TRBJ1-1; tentative D call: TRBD1 (5 bases). The V end was cut by 4 bases, the J end by 1 base, with 11 bases between. The germline V gene encodes CDR1 SGDLS and CDR2 YYNGEE. This CDR3 is 14 amino acids long. CDR3 protein: CASSMGPSNTEAFF. The CDR3 DNA reads TGTGCCAGCAGCATGGGACCTTCGAACACTGAAGCTTTCTTT.

A few counts support this clonotype. The gene calls are TRBV7-6 and TRBJ2-5; no firm D call. The germline CDR1 and CDR2 sequences are SGHVS and FNYEAQ. The ends were cut back, 2 bases at V and 1 base at J, with 11 bases in the middle. There are 15 residues in the CDR3. CDR3 nucleotide sequence: TGTGCCAGCAGCTTATCGAGGCAGATCCAAGAGACCCAGTACTTC. Translation gives CASSLSRQIQETQYF. The complete variable domain, with remaining parts taken from reference TRBV7-6 and TRBJ2-5, reads GAGVSQSPRYKVTKRGQDVALRCDPISGHVSLYWYRQALGQGPEFLTYFNYEAQQDKSGLPNDRFSAERPEGSISTLTIQRTEQRDSAMYRCASSLSRQIQETQYFGPGTRLLVL.

This chain links TRBV28 with TRBJ2-5; 8 bases line up with TRBD1. Germline CDR1 MDHEN, CDR2 SYDVKM. The CDR3 extends over 16 amino acids. The V and J ends lost 6 bases and 5 bases, in that order; junction bases with no gene match: 14. The CDR3 protein is CASRPHDRGSLETQYF. The CDR3 DNA reads TGTGCCAGCAGGCCTCATGACAGGGGCTCTCTGGAGACCCAGTACTTC.